One and the same sample provided the 11 T cell receptor beta chains below, sequenced in a study of graft-versus-host responses after intestinal transplantation. Profiling relied on immunoSEQ multiplex PCR, and the TCRdb table lists in-frame clones only, not all of them. The sample shows 45,000 to 55,000 clones, about 93% of them seen only once. Sample: PBMCs, taken roughly 860 days after a first intestinal transplant, on the day of a second. The receptors here all came from a human patient who received an intestinal transplant, so some T cells may come from the graft donor.

The CDR3 DNA follows: TGCGCCAGCAGCCAAGATCAGGTTAGCGGAGAAACGCAGTATTTT. It translates to CASSQDQVSGETQYF. V usage is TRBV4-1 and J usage is TRBJ2-3, with a weak D call TRBD2 (6 bases). Germline V gives CDR1 MGHRA, CDR2 YSYEKL. The CDR3 extends over 15 amino acids. With 0 bases removed from V and 9 bases from J, the gap between germline ends came to 16 bases.

The CDR3 sequence: CASSLGAGGNGGYTF. The CDR3 nucleotides are TGCGCCAGCAGCTTGGGGGCAGGTGGGAATGGTGGCTACACCTTC. This chain uses TRBV5-1 with TRBJ1-2, with no clear D. The CDR3 extends over 15 amino acids. The ends were cut back, 0 bases at V and 7 bases at J, with 16 bases in the middle. The germline V gene has CDR1 SGHRS and CDR2 YFSETQ.

The chain combines TRBV4-1 with TRBJ2-2; D remains ambiguous. V was trimmed by 4 bases and J by 2 bases, leaving 14 bases between them. This CDR3 spans 16 amino acids. The V gene's germline CDR1 is MGHRA and CDR2 YSYEKL. This CDR3 reads CASSLSGFQNTGELFF. The CDR3 DNA sequence: TGCGCCAGCAGCCTGAGTGGGTTCCAAAACACCGGGGAGCTGTTTTTT.

This clone appeared once. The rearrangement joins TRBV29-1 to TRBJ2-7, with TRBD2 matching over 7 bases. The CDR3 spans 13 residues. Germline V gene sequence: CDR1 SQVTM, CDR2 ANQGSEA. V lost 7 bases, J lost 3 bases, and 9 bases stayed unmatched. CDR3 coding DNA: TGCAGCGGGCATGGGGGGGACGGCTACGAGCAGTACTTC. This codes for CSGHGGDGYEQYF.

A single count supports this clone. The J gene is TRBJ2-7, the V gene TRBV9; 9 bases line up with TRBD1. The J segment lost 5 bases and the V segment lost 3 bases, leaving 9 bases of the junction unmatched. The CDR3 has 15 amino acids. CDR1 is SGDLS and CDR2 is YYNGEE in the germline V gene. The DNA of the CDR3 is TGTGCCAGCAGCGCGCCCGGGACAGGGTCCCACGAGCAGTACTTC. It specifies CASSAPGTGSHEQYF. The full variable domain, its missing parts supplied by reference TRBV9 and TRBJ2-7, is DSGVTQTPKHLITATGQRVTLRCSPRSGDLSVYWYQQSLDQGLQFLIQYYNGEERAKGNILERFSAQQFPDLHSELNLSSLELGDSALYFCASSAPGTGSHEQYFGPGTRLTVT.

On this clone itself: Other nucleotide sequences from this sample produce the same CDR3. The J gene is TRBJ1-2, the V gene TRBV28, with D perhaps TRBD1 (5 bases). The CDR3 is made up of 15 amino acids. The germline V gene has CDR1 MDHEN and CDR2 SYDVKM. The V end was cut by 7 bases, the J end by 8 bases, with 23 bases between. The CDR3 is CASMAHQGVVYGYTF. The CDR3 nucleotides are TGTGCCAGCATGGCCCACCAAGGGGTTGTTTACGGCTACACCTTC.

This chain uses TRBV6-5 with TRBJ2-7; 13 bases agree with TRBD2. The CDR3 totals 16 residues. Germline V gene data show CDR1 as MNHEY and CDR2 as SVGAGI. The V and J ends lost 0 bases and 2 bases, in that order; junction bases with no gene match: 1. CDR3 in DNA: TGTGCCAGCAGTTACTCGGGACTAGCGGGACCCTACGAGCAGTACTTC. This codes for CASSYSGLAGPYEQYF.

The CDR3 DNA reads as TGTGCCAGCTCACCAGTTAGGCAGATGAACACTGAAGCTTTCTTT. The encoded protein is CASSPVRQMNTEAFF. This chain joins TRBV18 and TRBJ1-1; D is undetermined. Looked up from germline, CDR1 is KGHSH and CDR2 is LQKENI. The V gene lost 2 bases and the J gene lost 0 bases, with 10 bases spanning the gap. The CDR3 loop spans 15 amino acids.

This rearrangement joins TRBV5-1 to TRBJ2-6; D is unresolved. V was shortened by 2 bases and J by 2 bases, with 8 bases between the two germline ends. This CDR3 contains 15 residues. Per germline, CDR1 SGHRS and CDR2 YFSETQ. The CDR3 DNA follows: TGCGCCAGCAGCTTCCAGGAGCCTGGGGCCAACGTCCTGACTTTC. Translated: CASSFQEPGANVLTF.

The rearrangement uses TRBV19 and TRBJ2-7; the match to TRBD1 covers 7 bases. The CDR3 is 14 residues long. V shed 7 bases, J shed 4 bases, and the junction held 10 bases outside the gene matches. Germline loops: CDR1 LNHDA, CDR2 SQIVND (reference sequence). The CDR3 bases are TGTGCCAGTACACCCAGGACAGGTTTTTACGAGCAGTACTTC. Translating gives CASTPRTGFYEQYF.

J is TRBJ2-5 and V is TRBV7-3, with D unclear. The J call may be faulty, since TRBJ2-7 better matches the DNA end. Germline lookup yields CDR1 SGHTA and CDR2 FQGTGA. This CDR3 comprises 13 residues. The DNA of the CDR3 is TGTGCCAGCAGCCAAACCCCATACTACGAGCAGTACTTC. Translated, it gives CASSQTPYYEQYF.